Each of the 11 T cell receptor beta chains below was sequenced from the same sample in a study of cytomegalovirus exposure and HLA in healthy donors. The PCR contained 60 Vbeta and 13 Jbeta primers. Method: immunoSEQ multiplex PCR; TCRdb's copy keeps in-frame clones and lacks some. The sample records about 160,000 clones, over 60% being singletons. Sequenced input: PBMCs. These receptors all come from a woman between 25 and 40 years old in good health and CMV-seronegative.

The chain has TRBV2 and TRBJ2-4; D might be TRBD1 (8 bases). Germline CDR1 and CDR2: SNHLY and FYNNEI. Trimming cost V 4 bases and J 5 bases, with 12 bases left between them. This CDR3 contains 14 residues. This CDR3 reads CASSGQGRENIQYF. CDR3 nucleotides: TGTGCCAGCAGTGGACAGGGGAGGGAAAACATTCAGTACTTC.

The chain couples TRBV5-8 to TRBJ1-5; 7 nucleotides align to TRBD1. The germline gives CDR1 SGHTS, CDR2 YDEGEE. This CDR3 has 16 residues. Trimming took 4 bases from V and 0 from J; bases not matched to a gene: 7. The CDR3 region has the DNA TGTGCCAGCAGCATAACAGGGGCCTTTAGCAATCAGCCCCAGCATTTT. Its translation is CASSITGAFSNQPQHF. The variable domain in full, completed from reference TRBV5-8 and TRBJ1-5, reads EAGVTQSPTHLIKTRGQQATLRCSPISGHTSVYWYQQALGLGLQFLLWYDEGEERNRGNFPPRFSGRQFPNYSSELNVNALELEDSALYLCASSITGAFSNQPQHFGDGTRLSIL.

This chain links TRBV9 with TRBJ2-1, with 7 bases that match TRBD2. Germline CDR1 is SGDLS and CDR2 is YYNGEE. V was clipped by 0 bases and J by 4 bases; unmatched bases: 4. The CDR3 runs 15 residues. CDR3 amino acids: CASSVGASGYNEQFF. DNA of the CDR3: TGTGCCAGCAGCGTAGGTGCTAGCGGATACAATGAGCAGTTCTTC.

This clone was picked up one time. The chain is built from TRBV7-2 and TRBJ2-5, with D possibly TRBD1 on 5 matching bases. Trimming shortened V by 5 bases and J by 0 bases, and 16 bases separated the two germline ends. Germline loops: CDR1 SGHTA, CDR2 FQGNSA. The CDR3 contains 16 residues. CDR3 loop: CASSRPGRTYQETQYF. The CDR3 DNA reads TGTGCCAGCAGCCGCCCCGGCAGGACATACCAAGAGACCCAGTACTTC.

This clone has more than one count but fewer than ten. V and J are TRBV14 and TRBJ1-1; 7 bases match TRBD1. The V gene end was trimmed by 2 bases and the J gene end by 2 bases; junction bases not matched to a gene: 14. Germline V gene sequence: CDR1 SGHDN, CDR2 FVKESK. CDR3 length equals 18 residues. This CDR3 is CASSQRGRPTAPNTEAFF. The CDR3 DNA sequence: TGTGCCAGCAGCCAAAGGGGGCGTCCTACAGCGCCAAACACTGAAGCTTTCTTT.

V gene TRBV5-8 combines with J gene TRBJ2-5; tentatively, D is TRBD1 (6 bases). The CDR3 totals 15 residues. Between the trimmed V and J ends, which lost 2 bases and 7 bases, there was a span of 18 bases. Germline values: CDR1 SGHTS, CDR2 YDEGEE. This CDR3 reads CASSFRFSGAGTQYF. CDR3 bases: TGTGCCAGCAGCTTCCGATTTTCAGGGGCCGGGACCCAGTACTTC.

The chain's CDR3 is CASSTPGQGIEKLFF. In nucleotides, the CDR3 is TGTGCCAGCAGTACCCCGGGACAGGGTATTGAAAAACTGTTTTTT. V gene TRBV28 combines with J gene TRBJ1-4; 9 bases align to TRBD1. V shed 5 bases and J 7 bases; nucleotides not matched to a gene: 8. Germline assignment: CDR1 MDHEN and CDR2 SYDVKM. CDR3 length: 15 amino acids.

The V gene is TRBV29-1, the J gene TRBJ1-1; a possible D gene is TRBD1 (6 bases). Germline CDR1 SQVTM, CDR2 ANQGSEA. The V end was cut by 6 bases, the J end by 2 bases, with 13 bases between. This CDR3 is 13 amino acids long. CDR3 sequence: CSVTRGGNTEAFF. DNA of the CDR3: TGCAGCGTCACCCGAGGGGGAAACACTGAAGCTTTCTTT.

The chain carries TRBV2 and TRBJ2-6; unclear D gene. CDR3 size: 16 residues. The germline CDR1 and CDR2 sequences are SNHLY and FYNNEI. The V gene lost 4 bases and the J gene lost 1 base, with 11 bases spanning the gap. The CDR3 nucleotides are TGTGCCAGCAGTGCACCGAGTTCGTCTGGGGCCAACGTCCTGACTTTC. Its translation: CASSAPSSSGANVLTF.

On this clone: The limits of the CDR3 on the DNA are not certain, so only TCRdb's listed CDR3 is given. The chain uses TRBV29-1 and TRBJ1-1; the table's D call TRBD1 went unverified against the DNA. The CDR3 length is 11 residues, termini included. The germline V gene has CDR1 SQVTM and CDR2 ANQGSEA. The CDR3 sequence: CSVEVGQGSFF.

The chain employs TRBV7-8 and TRBJ2-1; 7 bases fit TRBD1. After removal of 7 bases from V and 7 bases from J, the junction contained 13 bases not matched to a gene. CDR1 is SGHVS and CDR2 is FQNEAQ in the germline V gene. This CDR3 comprises 15 residues. The CDR3 here is CASTLTLQGMNEQFF. CDR3 coding DNA: TGTGCCAGCACGCTTACCTTACAGGGGATGAATGAGCAGTTCTTC.